A single sample gave rise to the 11 T cell receptor beta chains below, sequenced in a study of cytomegalovirus exposure and HLA in healthy donors. Here immunoSEQ multiplex PCR was the method, and the copy in TCRdb shows in-frame clones only, minus some. The sample carries approximately 59,000 clones, roughly 93% recorded once. The specimen sequenced was PBMCs. The receptors were gathered from a woman younger than 30 in good health and CMV-seropositive.

This chain links TRBV11-2 with TRBJ2-1; D may be TRBD2 (5 bases). Germline assignment: CDR1 SGHAT and CDR2 FQNNGV. V lost 4 bases and J 1 base, leaving 14 bases between the germline ends. This CDR3 region has 16 residues. CDR3 amino acids: CASSYSRVASYNEQFF. The CDR3, as DNA: TGTGCCAGCAGCTATAGTAGGGTAGCGTCCTACAATGAGCAGTTCTTC.

In DNA form, the CDR3 reads TGTGCCAGCAACCCGTCAACGAACTGGCGGAACACCATATATTTT. Amino acids: CASNPSTNWRNTIYF. This rearrangement joins TRBV19 to TRBJ1-3; no definite D call. CDR1 is LNHDA, CDR2 SQIVND, per germline (reference sequence). The CDR3 contains 15 residues. The V end was cut by 9 bases, the J end by 7 bases, with 22 bases between.

This rearrangement joins TRBV5-1 to TRBJ2-1, with 8 bases identical to TRBD1. This CDR3 has 15 residues. Germline CDR1 is SGHRS and CDR2 is YFSETQ. V shed 0 bases and J 6 bases; nucleotides not matched to a gene: 5. CDR3 DNA: TGCGCCAGCAGCTTGGACAGGGGGGCCCTCAATGAGCAGTTCTTC. Translation: CASSLDRGALNEQFF. Full variable domain (remainder filled in from reference TRBV5-1 and TRBJ2-1): KAGVTQTPRYLIKTRGQQVTLSCSPISGHRSVSWYQQTPGQGLQFLFEYFSETQRNKGNFPGRFSGRQFSNSRSEMNVSTLELGDSALYLCASSLDRGALNEQFFGPGTRLTVL.

This clone came up a few times. V gene TRBV19 combines with J gene TRBJ2-1; 7 bases fit TRBD1. The V gene end was trimmed by 0 bases and the J gene end by 9 bases; junction bases not matched to a gene: 11. The CDR3 consists of 16 residues. Per germline, CDR1 LNHDA and CDR2 SQIVND (reference sequence). Written as DNA, the CDR3 is TGTGCCAGTAGTATAGATTTCCAGACAGGGCCCCGTGAGCAGTTCTTC. It specifies CASSIDFQTGPREQFF.

The V gene is TRBV30, the J gene TRBJ2-1, with 7 positions matching TRBD1. The junction had 3 bases not matched to a gene; V was cut back by 4 bases and J by 3 bases. CDR1 and CDR2 (germline): GTSNPN, SVGIG (reference sequence). The CDR3 has 13 amino acids. The CDR3 sequence is CAWIRGFYNEQFF. The CDR3 bases are TGTGCCTGGATCAGGGGGTTCTACAATGAGCAGTTCTTC.

J is TRBJ2-1 and V is TRBV18, with TRBD2 identical over 9 bases. Germline V lookup: CDR1 KGHSH, CDR2 LQKENI. This CDR3 is 18 amino acids long. With V trimmed by 1 base and J by 5 bases, 12 bases remained unmatched. CDR3 region: CASSPLGGASGGNNEQFF. Written as DNA, the CDR3 is TGTGCCAGCTCACCACTAGGGGGTGCCAGCGGGGGGAACAATGAGCAGTTCTTC.

V and J are TRBV6-6 and TRBJ1-1, with D unresolved. Trimming removed 8 bases from V and 0 bases from J, with 16 bases in between. Looked up from germline, CDR1 is MNHNY and CDR2 is SVGAGI (reference sequence). The CDR3 is 15 residues long. The CDR3 DNA reads TGTGCCAGCGCCTCCCCGGGGTCCATGAACACTGAAGCTTTCTTT. It specifies CASASPGSMNTEAFF.

The V gene is TRBV7-9, the J gene TRBJ2-7; D is perhaps TRBD2 (5 bases). The CDR3 consists of 15 residues. Between the trimmed V and J ends, which lost 5 bases and 2 bases, there was a span of 16 bases. Germline assignment: CDR1 SEHNR and CDR2 FQNEAQ (reference sequence). CDR3 nucleotides: TGTGCCAGCAGCCCGAGGGCAGGCCTTACCTACGAGCAGTACTTC. Its protein is CASSPRAGLTYEQYF.

The V and J genes are TRBV7-9 and TRBJ2-7; D is possibly TRBD1 (6 bases). V was pared by 5 bases and J by 3 bases, with 8 bases between. The CDR3 consists of 12 residues. Germline loops: CDR1 SEHNR, CDR2 FQNEAQ (reference sequence). This CDR3 is CASSRTVYEQYF. CDR3 DNA: TGTGCCAGCAGCCGGACAGTCTACGAGCAGTACTTC.

The chain combines TRBV2 with TRBJ2-3; D is ambiguous. The V and J ends lost 3 bases and 4 bases respectively, with 14 bases between them. Germline loops: CDR1 SNHLY, CDR2 FYNNEI. This CDR3 is built from 15 residues. In DNA, the CDR3 is TGTGCCAGCAGTGACGGTCCCCGGTCCCCAGATACGCAGTATTTT. This codes for CASSDGPRSPDTQYF.

V gene TRBV28 combines with J gene TRBJ1-2, with 10 nucleotides matching TRBD1. After removal of 6 bases from V and 2 bases from J, the junction contained 6 bases not matched to a gene. The CDR3 sequence is 15 residues long. Germline loops: CDR1 MDHEN, CDR2 SYDVKM. CDR3 sequence (DNA): TGTGCCAGCAGATCTCGGGGACAGGGGAACTATGGCTACACCTTC. It yields the protein CASRSRGQGNYGYTF.